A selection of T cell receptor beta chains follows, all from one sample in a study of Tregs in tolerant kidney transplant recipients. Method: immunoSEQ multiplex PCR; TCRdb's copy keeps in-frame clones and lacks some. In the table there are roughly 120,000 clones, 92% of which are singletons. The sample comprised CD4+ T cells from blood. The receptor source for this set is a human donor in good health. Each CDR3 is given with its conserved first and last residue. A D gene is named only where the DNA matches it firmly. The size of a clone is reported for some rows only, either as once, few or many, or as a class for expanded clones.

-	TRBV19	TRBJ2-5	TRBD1	CASGPTGAKETQYF	TGTGCCAGCGGACCGACAGGGGCTAAAGAGACCCAGTACTTC
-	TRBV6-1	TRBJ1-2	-	CASTTGGGWYGYTF	TGTGCCAGCACGACCGGAGGGGGATGGTATGGCTACACCTTC
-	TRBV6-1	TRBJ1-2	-	CASTLGSYYGYTF	TGTGCCAGCACCCTTGGATCTTACTATGGCTACACCTTC
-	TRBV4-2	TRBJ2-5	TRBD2	CASSQVASGSIETQYF	TGTGCCAGCAGCCAAGTCGCTAGCGGGAGTATCGAGACCCAGTACTTC
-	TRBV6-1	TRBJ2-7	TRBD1	CASSGGTGVSYEQYF	TGTGCCAGCAGTGGCGGGACAGGGGTATCCTACGAGCAGTACTTC
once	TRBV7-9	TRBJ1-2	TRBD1	CASSLVTGAKANYGYTF	TGTGCCAGCAGCTTAGTAACAGGGGCTAAAGCTAACTATGGCTACACCTTC
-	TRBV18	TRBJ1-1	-	CASSPAGGTLNTEAFF	TGTGCCAGCTCACCAGCGGGGGGCACCTTGAACACTGAAGCTTTCTTT
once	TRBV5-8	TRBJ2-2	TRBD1	CASSPNRGRKGTGELFF	TGTGCCAGCAGCCCTAACAGGGGGCGTAAGGGGACCGGGGAGCTGTTTTTT
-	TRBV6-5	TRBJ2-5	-	CASRPEGASQETQYF	TGTGCCAGCAGACCAGAGGGTGCTAGTCAAGAGACCCAGTACTTC
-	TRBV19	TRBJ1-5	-	CASSNGGGQPQHF	TGTGCCAGTAGTAATGGGGGCGGCCAGCCCCAGCATTTT
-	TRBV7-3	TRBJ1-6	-	CASSKGGSGDSPLHF	TGTGCCAGCAGTAAAGGTGGTTCAGGAGATTCACCCCTCCACTTT
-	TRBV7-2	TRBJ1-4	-	CATTYGVSTNEKLFF	TGTGCCACAACCTACGGGGTTTCAACTAATGAAAAACTGTTTTTT
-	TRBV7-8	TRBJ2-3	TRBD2	CASSLQRGSIRDTQYF	TGTGCCAGCAGCTTACAGCGGGGAAGTATACGGGATACGCAGTATTTT
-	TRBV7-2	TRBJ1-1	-	CASSRPTPPGEAFF	TGTGCCAGCAGCCGACCCACCCCGCCTGGTGAAGCTTTCTTT
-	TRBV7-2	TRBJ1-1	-	CASSLRNWGTEAFF	TGTGCCAGCAGCCTCAGGAACTGGGGCACTGAAGCTTTCTTT
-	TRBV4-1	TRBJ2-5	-	CASSQVNLGMAETQYF	TGCGCCAGCAGCCAAGTGAACCTAGGAATGGCAGAGACCCAGTACTTC
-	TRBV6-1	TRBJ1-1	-	CASSENGGSTEAFF	TGTGCCAGCAGTGAAAACGGTGGAAGCACTGAAGCTTTCTTT
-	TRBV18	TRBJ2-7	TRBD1	CASSRSGTGVYEQYF	TGTGCCAGCTCACGCTCCGGGACAGGAGTTTACGAGCAGTACTTC
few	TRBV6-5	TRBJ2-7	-	CASRGTASYEQYF	TGTGCCAGCAGGGGGACGGCCTCCTACGAGCAGTACTTC
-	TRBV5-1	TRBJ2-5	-	CASSIQETQYF	TGCGCCAGCAGCATTCAAGAGACCCAGTACTTC
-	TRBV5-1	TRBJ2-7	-	CASSLGPGMGGRSYEQYF	TGCGCCAGCAGCTTGGGTCCAGGGATGGGGGGTAGGTCCTACGAGCAGTACTTC
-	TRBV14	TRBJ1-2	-	CASSQQHGVYGYTF	TGTGCCAGCAGCCAACAACATGGAGTGTATGGCTACACCTTC
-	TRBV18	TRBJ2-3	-	CASSPPRRGISTDTQYF	TGTGCCAGCTCACCACCTAGGAGGGGAATAAGCACAGATACGCAGTATTTT
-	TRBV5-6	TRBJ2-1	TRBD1	CASSSWTGGTGEQFF	TGTGCCAGCAGCTCGTGGACAGGTGGGACAGGTGAGCAGTTCTTC
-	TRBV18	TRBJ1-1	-	CASSPPLGGGTEAFF	TGTGCCAGCTCACCCCCTCTTGGAGGGGGGACTGAAGCTTTCTTT
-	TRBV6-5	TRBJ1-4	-	CASSYSPLGEKLFF	TGTGCCAGCAGTTACTCGCCGTTAGGTGAAAAACTGTTTTTT
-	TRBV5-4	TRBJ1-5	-	CASSLISNQPQHF	TGTGCCAGCAGCTTAATTAGCAATCAGCCCCAGCATTTT
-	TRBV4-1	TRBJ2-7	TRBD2	CASSQEGGLGLYEQYF	TGCGCCAGCAGCCAAGAGGGAGGGCTGGGCCTCTACGAGCAGTACTTC
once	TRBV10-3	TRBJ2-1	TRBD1	CAIEGQGHNEQFF	TGTGCCATCGAGGGACAGGGGCACAATGAGCAGTTCTTC
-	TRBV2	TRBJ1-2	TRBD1	CASNIQGAKLNGYTF	TGTGCCAGCAATATACAGGGGGCGAAGTTGAATGGCTACACCTTC
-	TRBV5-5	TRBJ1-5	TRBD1	CASSFQGGNQPQHF	TGTGCCAGCAGCTTTCAGGGGGGAAATCAGCCCCAGCATTTT
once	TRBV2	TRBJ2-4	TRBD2	CASSEAAGTSGGGNIQYF	TGTGCCAGCAGTGAAGCGGCCGGGACTAGCGGGGGAGGTAACATTCAGTACTTC
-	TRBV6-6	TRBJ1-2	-	CASSQGGGVYGYTF	TGTGCCAGCAGCCAAGGAGGGGGGGTCTATGGCTACACCTTC
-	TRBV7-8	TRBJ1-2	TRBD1	CASSKRDRVSGYTF	TGTGCCAGCAGCAAAAGGGACAGGGTTAGTGGCTACACCTTC
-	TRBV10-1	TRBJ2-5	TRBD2	CASSESRGGRPETQYF	TGCGCCAGCAGTGAGTCGAGAGGCGGGAGGCCAGAGACCCAGTACTTC
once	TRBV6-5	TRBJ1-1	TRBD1	CASSYDRGGEAFF	TGTGCCAGCAGTTACGACAGGGGGGGGGAAGCTTTCTTT
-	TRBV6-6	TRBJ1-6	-	CASLPPSGANSPLHF	TGTGCCAGCCTTCCCCCCTCAGGGGCTAATTCACCCCTCCACTTT
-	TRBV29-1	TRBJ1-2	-	CSVDTPGRGYGYTF	TGCAGCGTTGATACCCCAGGGAGGGGCTATGGCTACACCTTC
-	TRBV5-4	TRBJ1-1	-	CASSGSTMNTEAFF	TGTGCCAGCAGCGGAAGTACGATGAACACTGAAGCTTTCTTT
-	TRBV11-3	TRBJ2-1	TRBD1	CASSSPGQGWNEQFF	TGTGCCAGCAGCTCGCCAGGACAGGGATGGAATGAGCAGTTCTTC
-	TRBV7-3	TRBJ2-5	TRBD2	CASSRGTSGARQYF	TGTGCCAGCAGCCGAGGGACTAGCGGGGCCCGTCAGTACTTC
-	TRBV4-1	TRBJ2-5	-	CASSQWEYQETQYF	TGCGCCAGCAGCCAATGGGAGTACCAAGAGACCCAGTACTTC
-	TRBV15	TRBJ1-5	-	CATSRSRQSNQPQHF	TGTGCCACCAGCAGATCCCGACAGAGCAATCAGCCCCAGCATTTT
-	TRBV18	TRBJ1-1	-	CASSPPLLNTEAFF	TGTGCCAGCTCACCACCACTACTGAACACTGAAGCTTTCTTT
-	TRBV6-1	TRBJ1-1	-	CASRTTGNTEAFF	TGTGCCAGCAGGACAACAGGAAACACTGAAGCTTTCTTT
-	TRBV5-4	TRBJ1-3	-	CASSLDDNSGNTIYF	TGTGCCAGCAGCTTGGACGATAACTCTGGAAACACCATATATTTT
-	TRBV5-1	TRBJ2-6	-	CASSLGRRVGANVLTF	TGCGCCAGCAGCTTGGGACGGCGAGTGGGGGCCAACGTCCTGACTTTC
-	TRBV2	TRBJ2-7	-	CASSEWGIYYEQYF	TGTGCCAGCAGTGAGTGGGGGATTTACTACGAGCAGTACTTC
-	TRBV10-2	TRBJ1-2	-	CASSPGLRTYGYTF	TGCGCCAGCAGCCCCGGACTGAGGACCTATGGCTACACCTTC
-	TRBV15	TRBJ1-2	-	CATSLAGKGRYGYTF	TGTGCCACCAGCCTAGCGGGGAAGGGGCGCTATGGCTACACCTTC
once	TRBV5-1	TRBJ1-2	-	CASSPAGGANYGYTF	TGCGCCAGCAGCCCCGCGGGTGGGGCCAACTATGGCTACACCTTC
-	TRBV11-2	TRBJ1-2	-	CASSVFGGLGYGYTF	TGTGCCAGCAGCGTCTTTGGGGGCTTGGGGTATGGCTACACCTTC
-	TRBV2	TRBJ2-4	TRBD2	CATKGGLKAKNIQYF	TGTGCCACCAAGGGAGGGCTTAAAGCCAAAAACATTCAGTACTTC
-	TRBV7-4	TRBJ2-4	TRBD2	CASSFALTSGKSENIQYF	TGTGCCAGCAGCTTCGCTCTAACTAGCGGGAAGTCGGAAAACATTCAGTACTTC
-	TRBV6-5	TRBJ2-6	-	CASSVSSGANVLTF	TGTGCCAGCAGTGTAAGCTCTGGGGCCAACGTCCTGACTTTC
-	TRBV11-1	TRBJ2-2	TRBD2	CASSGTSGVPGELFF	TGTGCCAGCAGCGGGACTAGCGGGGTTCCCGGGGAGCTGTTTTTT
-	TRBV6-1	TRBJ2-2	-	CASSERGAGELFF	TGTGCCAGCAGTGAGAGGGGTGCCGGGGAGCTGTTTTTT
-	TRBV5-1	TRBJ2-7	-	CASSPDPGPSYEQYF	TGCGCCAGCAGCCCAGATCCGGGACCTTCCTACGAGCAGTACTTC
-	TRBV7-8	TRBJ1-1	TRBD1	CASRRQGNTEAFF	TGTGCCAGCAGGCGACAGGGAAACACTGAAGCTTTCTTT
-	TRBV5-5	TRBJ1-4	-	CASSLGQGTTLEKLFF	TGTGCCAGCAGCTTGGGTCAGGGAACCACCCTTGAAAAACTGTTTTTT